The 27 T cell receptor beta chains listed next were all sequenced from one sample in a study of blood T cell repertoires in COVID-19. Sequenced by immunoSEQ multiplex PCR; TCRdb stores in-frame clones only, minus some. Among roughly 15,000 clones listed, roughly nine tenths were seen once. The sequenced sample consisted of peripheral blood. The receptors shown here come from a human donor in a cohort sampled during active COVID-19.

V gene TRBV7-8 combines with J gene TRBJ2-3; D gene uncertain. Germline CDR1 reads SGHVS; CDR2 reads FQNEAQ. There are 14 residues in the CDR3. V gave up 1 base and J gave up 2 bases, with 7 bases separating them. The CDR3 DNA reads TGTGCCAGCAGCTTAGACCACTCCACAGATACGCAGTATTTT. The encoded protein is CASSLDHSTDTQYF.

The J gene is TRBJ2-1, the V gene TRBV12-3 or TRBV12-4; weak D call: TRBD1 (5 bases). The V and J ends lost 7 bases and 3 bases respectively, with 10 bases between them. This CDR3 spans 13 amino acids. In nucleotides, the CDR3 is TGTGCCAGCACCCCGACAGACTACAATGAGCAGTTCTTC. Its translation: CASTPTDYNEQFF.

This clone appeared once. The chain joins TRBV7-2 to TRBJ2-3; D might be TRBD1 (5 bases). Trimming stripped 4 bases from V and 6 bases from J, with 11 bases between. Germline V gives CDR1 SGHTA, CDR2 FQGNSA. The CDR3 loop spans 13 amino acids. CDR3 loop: CASSWGPSDTQYF. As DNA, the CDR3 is TGTGCCAGCAGCTGGGGCCCGTCCGATACGCAGTATTTT.

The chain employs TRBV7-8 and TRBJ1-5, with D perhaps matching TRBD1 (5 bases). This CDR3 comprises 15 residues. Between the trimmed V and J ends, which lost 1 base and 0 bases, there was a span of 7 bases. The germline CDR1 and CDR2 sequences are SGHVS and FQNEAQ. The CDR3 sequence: CASSLVRDSNQPQHF. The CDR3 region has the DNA TGTGCCAGCAGCTTAGTCAGGGATAGCAATCAGCCCCAGCATTTT.

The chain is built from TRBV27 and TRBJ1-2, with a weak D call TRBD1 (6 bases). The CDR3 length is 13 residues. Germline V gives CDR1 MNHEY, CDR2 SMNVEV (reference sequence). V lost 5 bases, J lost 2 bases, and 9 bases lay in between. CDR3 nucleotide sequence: TGTGCCAGCAGTCGGGGGGCCAACTATGGCTACACCTTC. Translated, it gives CASSRGANYGYTF.

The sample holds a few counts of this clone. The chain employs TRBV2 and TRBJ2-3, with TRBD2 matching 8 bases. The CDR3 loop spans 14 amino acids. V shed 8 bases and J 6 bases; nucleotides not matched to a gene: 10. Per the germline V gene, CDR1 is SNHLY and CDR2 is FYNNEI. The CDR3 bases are TGTGCCAGCTTCGCGGGGGGCCGAGGGGATACGCAGTATTTT. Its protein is CASFAGGRGDTQYF.

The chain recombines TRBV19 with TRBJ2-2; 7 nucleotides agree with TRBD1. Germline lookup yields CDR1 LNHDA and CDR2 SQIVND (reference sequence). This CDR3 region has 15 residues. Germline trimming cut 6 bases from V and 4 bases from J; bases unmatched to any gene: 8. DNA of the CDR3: TGTGCCAGTAGACCTGACAGGGTTGGCACCGGGGAGCTGTTTTTT. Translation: CASRPDRVGTGELFF.

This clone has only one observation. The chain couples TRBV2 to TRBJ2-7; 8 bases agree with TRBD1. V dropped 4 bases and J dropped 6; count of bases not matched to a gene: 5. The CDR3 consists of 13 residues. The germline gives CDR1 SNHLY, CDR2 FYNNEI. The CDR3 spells CASSADRGREQYF. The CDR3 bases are TGTGCCAGCAGTGCCGACAGGGGTCGCGAGCAGTACTTC.

In DNA, the CDR3 is TGTGCCAGCAGCTGGGCTAATTCGGACAGGGTCAATGAGCAGTTCTTC. Translating it yields CASSWANSDRVNEQFF. This chain joins TRBV5-8 and TRBJ2-1, with 8 bases matching TRBD1. This CDR3 has 16 residues. V was pared by 3 bases and J by 6 bases, with 11 bases of the junction left unmatched. Looked up from germline, CDR1 is SGHTS and CDR2 is YDEGEE.

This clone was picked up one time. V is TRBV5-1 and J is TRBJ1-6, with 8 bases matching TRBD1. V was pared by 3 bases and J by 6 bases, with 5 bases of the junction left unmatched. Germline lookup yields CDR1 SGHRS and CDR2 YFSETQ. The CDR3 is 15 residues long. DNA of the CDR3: TGCGCCAGCAGCTCCCAGGGACAGGTTAATTCACCCCTCCACTTT. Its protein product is CASSSQGQVNSPLHF. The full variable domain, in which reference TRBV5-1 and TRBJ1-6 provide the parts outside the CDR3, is KAGVTQTPRYLIKTRGQQVTLSCSPISGHRSVSWYQQTPGQGLQFLFEYFSETQRNKGNFPGRFSGRQFSNSRSEMNVSTLELGDSALYLCASSSQGQVNSPLHFGNGTRLTVT.

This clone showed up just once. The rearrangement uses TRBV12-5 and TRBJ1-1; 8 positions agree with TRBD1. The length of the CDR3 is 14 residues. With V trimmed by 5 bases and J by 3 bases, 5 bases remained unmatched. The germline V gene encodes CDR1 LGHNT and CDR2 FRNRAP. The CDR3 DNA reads TGTGCTAGTGGTAAGACAGGGGTGTACACTGAAGCTTTCTTT. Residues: CASGKTGVYTEAFF.

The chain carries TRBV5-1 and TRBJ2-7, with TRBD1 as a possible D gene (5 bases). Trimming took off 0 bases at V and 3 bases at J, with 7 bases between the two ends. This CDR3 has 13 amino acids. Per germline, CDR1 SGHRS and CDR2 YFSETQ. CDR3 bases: TGCGCCAGCAGCTTGGAAGGGGTCTACGAGCAGTACTTC. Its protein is CASSLEGVYEQYF.

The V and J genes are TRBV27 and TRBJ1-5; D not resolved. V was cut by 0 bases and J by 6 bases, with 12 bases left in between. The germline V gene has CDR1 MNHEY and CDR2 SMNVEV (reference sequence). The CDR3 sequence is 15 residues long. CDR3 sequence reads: CASSLSSGYLQPQHF. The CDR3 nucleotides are TGTGCCAGCAGTTTATCTTCGGGATACCTTCAGCCCCAGCATTTT.

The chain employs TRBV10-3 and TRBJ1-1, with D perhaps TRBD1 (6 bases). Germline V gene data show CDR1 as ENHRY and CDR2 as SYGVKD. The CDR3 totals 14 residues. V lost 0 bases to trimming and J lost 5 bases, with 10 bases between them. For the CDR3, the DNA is TGTGCCATCAGTGAGTCGACAGGTTTTACTGAAGCTTTCTTT. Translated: CAISESTGFTEAFF.

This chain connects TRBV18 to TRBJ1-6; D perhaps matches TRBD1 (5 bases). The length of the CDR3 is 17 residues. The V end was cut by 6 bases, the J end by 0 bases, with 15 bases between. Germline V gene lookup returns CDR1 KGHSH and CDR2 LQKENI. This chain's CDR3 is CASSLQDISSYNSPLHF. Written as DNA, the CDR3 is TGTGCCAGCTCCCTGCAGGACATCAGCTCCTATAATTCACCCCTCCACTTT. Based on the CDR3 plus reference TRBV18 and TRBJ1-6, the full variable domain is NAGVMQNPRHLVRRRGQEARLRCSPMKGHSHVYWYRQLPEEGLKFMVYLQKENIIDESGMPKERFSAEFPKEGPSILRIQQVVRGDSAAYFCASSLQDISSYNSPLHFGNGTRLTVT.

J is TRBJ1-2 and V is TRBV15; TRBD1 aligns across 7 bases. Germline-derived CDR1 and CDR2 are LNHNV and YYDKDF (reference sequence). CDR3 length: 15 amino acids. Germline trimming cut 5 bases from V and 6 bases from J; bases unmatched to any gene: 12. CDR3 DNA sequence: TGTGCCACCAGCCGACGAGGGGGCGGGATGAATGGCTACACCTTC. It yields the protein CATSRRGGGMNGYTF.

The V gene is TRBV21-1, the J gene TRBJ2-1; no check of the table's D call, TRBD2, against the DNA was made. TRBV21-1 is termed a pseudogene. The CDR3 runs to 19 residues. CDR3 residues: CASSKAVASGGDTYNEQFF. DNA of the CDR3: TGTGCCAGCAGCAAAGCAGTGGCTAGCGGGGGGGACACCTACAATGAGCAGTTCTTC.

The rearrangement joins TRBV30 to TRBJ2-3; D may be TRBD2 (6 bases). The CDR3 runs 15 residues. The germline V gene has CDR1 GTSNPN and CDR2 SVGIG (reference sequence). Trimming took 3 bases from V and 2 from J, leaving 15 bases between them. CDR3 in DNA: TGTGCCTGGAGCCGCGGGACCACGAACACAGATACGCAGTATTTT. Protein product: CAWSRGTTNTDTQYF.

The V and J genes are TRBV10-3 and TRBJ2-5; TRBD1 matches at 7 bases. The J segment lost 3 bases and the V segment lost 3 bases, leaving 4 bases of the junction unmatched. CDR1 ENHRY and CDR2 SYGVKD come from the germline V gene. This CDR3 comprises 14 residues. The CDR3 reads CAISDGDSEETQYF. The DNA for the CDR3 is TGTGCCATCAGTGATGGGGACAGCGAAGAGACCCAGTACTTC.

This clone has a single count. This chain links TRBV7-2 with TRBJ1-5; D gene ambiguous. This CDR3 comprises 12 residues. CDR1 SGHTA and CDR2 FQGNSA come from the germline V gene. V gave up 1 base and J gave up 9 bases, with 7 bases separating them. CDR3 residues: CASSLERGPQHF. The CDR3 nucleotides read TGTGCCAGCAGCTTAGAACGGGGGCCCCAGCATTTT.

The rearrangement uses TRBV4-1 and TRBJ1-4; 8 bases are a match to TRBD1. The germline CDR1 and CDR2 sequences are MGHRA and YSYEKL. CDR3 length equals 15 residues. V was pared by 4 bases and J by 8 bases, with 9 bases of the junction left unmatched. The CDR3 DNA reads TGCGCCAGCAGCCCCTTGACAGGGGCGGTCGAAAAACTGTTTTTT. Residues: CASSPLTGAVEKLFF.

The CDR3 coding sequence is TGTGCCAGCAGTGAGGGGGGTCTGGGCACAGATACGCAGTATTTT. Its protein is CASSEGGLGTDTQYF. The chain employs TRBV25-1 and TRBJ2-3; D possibly corresponds to TRBD2 (6 bases). Trimming cost V 3 bases and J 1 base, with 11 bases left between them. Germline CDR1 and CDR2: MGHDK and SYGVNS. The CDR3 extends over 15 amino acids.

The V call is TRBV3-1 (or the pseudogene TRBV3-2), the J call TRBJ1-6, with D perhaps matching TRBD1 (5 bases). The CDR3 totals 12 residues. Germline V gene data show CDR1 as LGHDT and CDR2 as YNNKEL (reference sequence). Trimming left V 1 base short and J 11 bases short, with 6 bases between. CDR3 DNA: TGTGCCAGCAGCCAAGGGGGCCCACCCCTCCACTTT. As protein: CASSQGGPPLHF.

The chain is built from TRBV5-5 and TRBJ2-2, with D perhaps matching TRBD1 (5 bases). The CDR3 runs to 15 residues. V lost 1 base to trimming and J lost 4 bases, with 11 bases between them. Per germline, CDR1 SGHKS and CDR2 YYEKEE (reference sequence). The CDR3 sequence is CASSLKGSVTGELFF. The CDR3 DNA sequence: TGTGCCAGCAGCTTGAAGGGGTCGGTCACCGGGGAGCTGTTTTTT.

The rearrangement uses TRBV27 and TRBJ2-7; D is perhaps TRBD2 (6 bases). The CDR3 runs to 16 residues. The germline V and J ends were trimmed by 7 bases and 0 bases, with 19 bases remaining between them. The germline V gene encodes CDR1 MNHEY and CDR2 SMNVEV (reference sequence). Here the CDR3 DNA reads TGTGCCAGCACCCGACGGGCGGGGATAAGCTCCTACGAGCAGTACTTC. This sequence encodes CASTRRAGISSYEQYF.

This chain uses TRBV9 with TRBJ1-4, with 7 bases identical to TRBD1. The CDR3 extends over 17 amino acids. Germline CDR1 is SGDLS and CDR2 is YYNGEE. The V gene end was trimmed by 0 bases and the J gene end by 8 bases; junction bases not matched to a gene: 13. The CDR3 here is CASSVGDSVGVIEKLFF. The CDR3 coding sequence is TGTGCCAGCAGCGTAGGGGACAGCGTAGGGGTAATCGAAAAACTGTTTTTT.

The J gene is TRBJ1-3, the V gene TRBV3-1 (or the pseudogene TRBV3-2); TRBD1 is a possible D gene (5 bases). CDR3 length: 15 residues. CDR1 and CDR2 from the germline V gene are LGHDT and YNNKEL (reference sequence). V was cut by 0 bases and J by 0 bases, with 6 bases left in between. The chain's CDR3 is CASSQEGASGNTIYF. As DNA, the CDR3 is TGTGCCAGCAGCCAAGAAGGGGCCTCTGGAAACACCATATATTTT.